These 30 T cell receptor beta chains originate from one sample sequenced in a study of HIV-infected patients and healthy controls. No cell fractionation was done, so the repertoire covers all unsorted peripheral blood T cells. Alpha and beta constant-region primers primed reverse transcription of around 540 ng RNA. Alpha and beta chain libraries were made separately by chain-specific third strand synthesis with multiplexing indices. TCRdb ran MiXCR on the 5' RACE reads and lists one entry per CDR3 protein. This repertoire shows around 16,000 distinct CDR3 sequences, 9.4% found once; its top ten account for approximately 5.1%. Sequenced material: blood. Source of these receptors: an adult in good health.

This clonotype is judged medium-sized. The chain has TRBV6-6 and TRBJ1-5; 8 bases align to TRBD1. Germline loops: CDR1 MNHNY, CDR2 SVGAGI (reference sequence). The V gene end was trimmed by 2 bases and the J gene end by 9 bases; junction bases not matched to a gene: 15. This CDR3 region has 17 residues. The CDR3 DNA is TGTGCCAGCAGTTACGGGACAGGAGGGTCTCTCATGCGGCCCCAGCATTTT. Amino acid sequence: CASSYGTGGSLMRPQHF.

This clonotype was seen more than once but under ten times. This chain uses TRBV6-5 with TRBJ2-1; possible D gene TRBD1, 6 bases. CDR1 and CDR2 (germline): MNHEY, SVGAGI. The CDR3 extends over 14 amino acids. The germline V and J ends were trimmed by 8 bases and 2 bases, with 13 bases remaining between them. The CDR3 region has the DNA TGTGCCAGCTCCCGGGACATAACCTACAATGAGCAGTTCTTC. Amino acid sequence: CASSRDITYNEQFF.

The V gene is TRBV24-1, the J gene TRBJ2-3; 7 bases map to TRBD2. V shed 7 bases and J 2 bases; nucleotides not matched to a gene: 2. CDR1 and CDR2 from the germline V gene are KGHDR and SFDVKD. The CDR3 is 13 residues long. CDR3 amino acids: CATSGRNTDTQYF. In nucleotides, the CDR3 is TGTGCCACCAGCGGGAGGAACACAGATACGCAGTATTTT.

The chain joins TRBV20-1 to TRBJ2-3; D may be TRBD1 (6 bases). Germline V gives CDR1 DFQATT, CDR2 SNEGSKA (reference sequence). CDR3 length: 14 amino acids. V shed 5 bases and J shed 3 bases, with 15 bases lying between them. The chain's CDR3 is CSASPGHLTDTQYF. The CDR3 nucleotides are TGCAGTGCTTCTCCGGGACACTTGACAGATACGCAGTATTTT.

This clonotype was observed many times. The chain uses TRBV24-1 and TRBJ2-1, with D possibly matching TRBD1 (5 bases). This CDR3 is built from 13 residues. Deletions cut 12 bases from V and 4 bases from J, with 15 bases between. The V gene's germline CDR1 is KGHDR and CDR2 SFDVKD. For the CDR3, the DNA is TGTGCCTCCCAGGGCCGCGATTACAATGAGCAGTTCTTC. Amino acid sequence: CASQGRDYNEQFF.

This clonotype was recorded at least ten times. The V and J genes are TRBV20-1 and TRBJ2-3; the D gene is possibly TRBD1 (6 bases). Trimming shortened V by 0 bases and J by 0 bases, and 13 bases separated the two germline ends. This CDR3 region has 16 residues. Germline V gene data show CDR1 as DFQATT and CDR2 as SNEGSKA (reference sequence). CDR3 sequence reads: CSARDLLGGSTDTQYF. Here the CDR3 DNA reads TGCAGTGCTAGAGATCTCCTAGGGGGAAGCACAGATACGCAGTATTTT.

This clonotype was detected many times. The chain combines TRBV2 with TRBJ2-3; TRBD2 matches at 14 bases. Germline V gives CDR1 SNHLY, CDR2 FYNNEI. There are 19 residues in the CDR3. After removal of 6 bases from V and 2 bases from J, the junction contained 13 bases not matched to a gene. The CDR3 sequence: CASRYGTSGRMVSTDTQYF. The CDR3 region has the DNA TGTGCCAGCAGATACGGGACTAGCGGGAGAATGGTCTCCACAGATACGCAGTATTTT.

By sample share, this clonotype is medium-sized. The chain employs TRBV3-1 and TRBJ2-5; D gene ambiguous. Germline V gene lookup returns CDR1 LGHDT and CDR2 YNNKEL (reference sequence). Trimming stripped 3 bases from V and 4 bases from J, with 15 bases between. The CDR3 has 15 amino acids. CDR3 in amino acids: CASSHLLGQAETQYF. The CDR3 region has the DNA TGTGCCAGCAGCCATTTGCTCGGGCAGGCAGAGACCCAGTACTTC.

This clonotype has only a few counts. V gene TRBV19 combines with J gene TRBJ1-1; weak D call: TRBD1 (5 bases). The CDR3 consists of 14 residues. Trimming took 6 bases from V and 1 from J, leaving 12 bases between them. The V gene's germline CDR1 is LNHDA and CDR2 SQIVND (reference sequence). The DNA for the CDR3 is TGTGCCAGTAGGGAGGAGGGGAAGAACACTGAAGCTTTCTTT. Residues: CASREEGKNTEAFF. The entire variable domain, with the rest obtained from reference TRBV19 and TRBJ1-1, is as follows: DGGITQSPKYLFRKEGQNVTLSCEQNLNHDAMYWYRQDPGQGLRLIYYSQIVNDFQKGDIAEGYSVSREKKESFPLTVTSAQKNPTAFYLCASREEGKNTEAFFGQGTRLTVV.

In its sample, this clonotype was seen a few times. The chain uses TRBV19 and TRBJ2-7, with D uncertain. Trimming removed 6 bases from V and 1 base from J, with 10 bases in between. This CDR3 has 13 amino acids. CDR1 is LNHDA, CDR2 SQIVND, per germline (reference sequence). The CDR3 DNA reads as TGTGCCAGTAGCGTTAGCCAGTCCTACGAGCAGTACTTC. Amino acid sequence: CASSVSQSYEQYF.

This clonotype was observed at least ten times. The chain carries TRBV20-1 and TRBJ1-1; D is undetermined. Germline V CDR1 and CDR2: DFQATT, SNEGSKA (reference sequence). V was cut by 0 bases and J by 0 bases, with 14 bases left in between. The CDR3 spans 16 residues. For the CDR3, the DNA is TGCAGTGCTAGAGATTGGTCCCGCCGGGTGAACACTGAAGCTTTCTTT. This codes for CSARDWSRRVNTEAFF.

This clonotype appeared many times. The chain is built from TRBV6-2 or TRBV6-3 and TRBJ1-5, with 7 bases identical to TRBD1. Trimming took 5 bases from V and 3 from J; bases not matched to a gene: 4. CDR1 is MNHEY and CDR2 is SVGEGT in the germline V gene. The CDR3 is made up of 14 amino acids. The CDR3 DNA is TGTGCCAGCAGTACAGGGGAGTTCAATCAGCCCCAGCATTTT. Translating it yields CASSTGEFNQPQHF.

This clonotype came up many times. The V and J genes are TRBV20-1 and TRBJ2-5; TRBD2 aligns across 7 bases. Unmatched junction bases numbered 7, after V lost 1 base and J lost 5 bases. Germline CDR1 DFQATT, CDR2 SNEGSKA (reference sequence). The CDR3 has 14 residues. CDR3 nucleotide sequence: TGCAGTGCTAGAGTTATTACTAGCGTGGAGACCCAGTACTTC. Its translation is CSARVITSVETQYF.

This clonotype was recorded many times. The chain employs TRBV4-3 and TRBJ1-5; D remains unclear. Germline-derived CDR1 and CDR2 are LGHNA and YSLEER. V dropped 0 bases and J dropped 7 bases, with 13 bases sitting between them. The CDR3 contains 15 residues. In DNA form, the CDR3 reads TGCGCCAGCAGCCAAGATCTTGGCCAGAGCCAGCCCCAGCATTTT. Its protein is CASSQDLGQSQPQHF.

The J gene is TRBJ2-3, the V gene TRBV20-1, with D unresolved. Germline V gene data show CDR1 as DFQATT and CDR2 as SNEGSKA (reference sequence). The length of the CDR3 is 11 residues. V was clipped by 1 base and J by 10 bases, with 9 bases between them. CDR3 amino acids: CSARGSLSQYF. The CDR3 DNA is TGCAGTGCTAGAGGTTCCCTGTCGCAGTATTTT.

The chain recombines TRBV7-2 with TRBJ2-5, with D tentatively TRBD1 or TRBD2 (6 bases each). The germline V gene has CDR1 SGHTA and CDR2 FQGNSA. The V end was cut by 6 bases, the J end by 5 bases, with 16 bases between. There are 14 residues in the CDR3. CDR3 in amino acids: CASRLSGGRETQYF. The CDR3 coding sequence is TGTGCCAGCAGGCTGAGTGGGGGGCGGGAGACCCAGTACTTC.

The CDR3 reads CSARDTGASSYNEQFF. CDR3 sequence (DNA): TGCAGTGCTAGAGATACTGGCGCGAGCTCCTACAATGAGCAGTTCTTC. The chain links TRBV20-1 to TRBJ2-1; D remains unclear. CDR1 DFQATT and CDR2 SNEGSKA come from the germline V gene (reference sequence). Trimming shortened V by 0 bases and J by 0 bases, and 12 bases separated the two germline ends. CDR3 length: 16 residues.

In DNA form, the CDR3 reads TGCAGTGCTAGGCCCACTAGAGGCCCCATTAGTACAGATACGCAGTATTTT. Translating it yields CSARPTRGPISTDTQYF. The rearrangement links TRBV20-1 to TRBJ2-3; weak D call: TRBD2 (5 bases). Trimming shortened V by 3 bases and J by 3 bases, and 22 bases separated the two germline ends. Germline V lookup: CDR1 DFQATT, CDR2 SNEGSKA (reference sequence). There are 17 residues in the CDR3.

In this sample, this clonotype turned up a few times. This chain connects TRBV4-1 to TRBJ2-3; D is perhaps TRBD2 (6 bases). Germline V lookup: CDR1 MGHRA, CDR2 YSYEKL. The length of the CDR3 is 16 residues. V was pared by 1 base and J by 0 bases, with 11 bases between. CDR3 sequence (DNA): TGCGCCAGCAGCCAAGTCGGGGGAAGTAGCACAGATACGCAGTATTTT. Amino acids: CASSQVGGSSTDTQYF.

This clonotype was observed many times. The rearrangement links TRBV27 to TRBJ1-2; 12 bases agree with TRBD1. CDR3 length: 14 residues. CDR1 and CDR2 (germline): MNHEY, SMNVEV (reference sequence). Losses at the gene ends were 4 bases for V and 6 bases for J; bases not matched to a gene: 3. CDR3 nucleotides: TGTGCCAGCAGTTCCGGGACAGGGGGCCATGGCTACACCTTC. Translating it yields CASSSGTGGHGYTF.

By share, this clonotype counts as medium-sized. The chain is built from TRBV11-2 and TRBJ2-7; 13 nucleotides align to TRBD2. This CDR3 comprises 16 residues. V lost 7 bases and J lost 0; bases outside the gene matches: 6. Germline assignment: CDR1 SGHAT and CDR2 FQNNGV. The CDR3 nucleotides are TGTGCCAGCACCGGGACTAGCGGGGTAAGCTCCTACGAGCAGTACGTC. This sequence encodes CASTGTSGVSSYEQYV.

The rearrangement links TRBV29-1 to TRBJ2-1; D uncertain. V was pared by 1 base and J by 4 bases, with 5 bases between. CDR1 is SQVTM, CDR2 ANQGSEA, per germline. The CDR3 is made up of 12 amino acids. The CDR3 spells CSVEGLYNEQFF. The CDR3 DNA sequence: TGCAGCGTTGAAGGCCTATACAATGAGCAGTTCTTC.

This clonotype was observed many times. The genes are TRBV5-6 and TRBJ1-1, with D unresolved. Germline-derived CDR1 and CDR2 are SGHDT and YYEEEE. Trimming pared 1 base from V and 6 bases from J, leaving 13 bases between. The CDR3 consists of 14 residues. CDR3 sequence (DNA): TGTGCCAGCAGCTTGTACGACGGTCGCCCTGAAGCTTTCTTT. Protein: CASSLYDGRPEAFF.

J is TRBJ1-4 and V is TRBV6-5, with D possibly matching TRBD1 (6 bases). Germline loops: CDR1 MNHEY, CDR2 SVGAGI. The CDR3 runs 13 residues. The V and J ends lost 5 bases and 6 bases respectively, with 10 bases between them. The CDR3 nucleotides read TGTGCCAGCAGTCGGGACATATATGAAAAACTGTTTTTT. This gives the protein CASSRDIYEKLFF.

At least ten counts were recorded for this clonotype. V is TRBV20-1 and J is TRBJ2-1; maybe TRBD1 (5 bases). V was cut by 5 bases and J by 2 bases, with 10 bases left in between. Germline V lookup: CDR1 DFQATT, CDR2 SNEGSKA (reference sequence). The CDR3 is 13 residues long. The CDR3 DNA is TGCAGTGCTCCCAGGGTCGCCTACAATGAGCAGTTCTTC. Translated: CSAPRVAYNEQFF.

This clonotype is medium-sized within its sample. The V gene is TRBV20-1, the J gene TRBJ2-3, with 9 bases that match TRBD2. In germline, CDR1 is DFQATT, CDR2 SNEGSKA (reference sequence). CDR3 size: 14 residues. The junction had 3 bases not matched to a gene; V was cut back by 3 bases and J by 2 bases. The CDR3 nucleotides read TGCAGTGCTAGCGGGACTAGCTCCACAGATACGCAGTATTTT. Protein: CSASGTSSTDTQYF.

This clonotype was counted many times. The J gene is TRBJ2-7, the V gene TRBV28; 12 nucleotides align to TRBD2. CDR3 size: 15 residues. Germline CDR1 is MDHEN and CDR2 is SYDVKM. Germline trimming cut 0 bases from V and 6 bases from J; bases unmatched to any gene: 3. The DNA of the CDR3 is TGTGCCAGCAGTTTATGGACTAGCGGGAGCTCCGAGCAGTACGTC. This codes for CASSLWTSGSSEQYV.

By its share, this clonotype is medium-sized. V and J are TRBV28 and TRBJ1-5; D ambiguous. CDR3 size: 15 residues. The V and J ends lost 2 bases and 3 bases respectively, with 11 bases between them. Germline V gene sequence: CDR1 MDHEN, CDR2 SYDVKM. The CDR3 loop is CASSLKGGNNQPQHF. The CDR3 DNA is TGTGCCAGCAGTTTAAAGGGTGGAAACAATCAGCCCCAGCATTTT.

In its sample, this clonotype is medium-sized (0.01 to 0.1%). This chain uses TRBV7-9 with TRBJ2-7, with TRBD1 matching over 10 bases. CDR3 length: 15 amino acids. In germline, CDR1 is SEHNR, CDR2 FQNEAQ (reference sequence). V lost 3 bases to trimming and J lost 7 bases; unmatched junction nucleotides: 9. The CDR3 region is CASSFSRDRGGEQYV. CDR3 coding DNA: TGTGCCAGCAGCTTTAGTAGGGACAGGGGTGGAGAGCAGTACGTC.

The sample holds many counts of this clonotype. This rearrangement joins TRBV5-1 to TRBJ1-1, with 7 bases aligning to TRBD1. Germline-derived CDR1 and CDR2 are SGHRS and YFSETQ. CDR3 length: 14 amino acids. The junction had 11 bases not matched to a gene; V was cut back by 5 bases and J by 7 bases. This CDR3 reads CASRNSQGNDEAFF. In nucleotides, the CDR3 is TGCGCCAGCAGAAACTCACAGGGGAACGATGAAGCTTTCTTT.